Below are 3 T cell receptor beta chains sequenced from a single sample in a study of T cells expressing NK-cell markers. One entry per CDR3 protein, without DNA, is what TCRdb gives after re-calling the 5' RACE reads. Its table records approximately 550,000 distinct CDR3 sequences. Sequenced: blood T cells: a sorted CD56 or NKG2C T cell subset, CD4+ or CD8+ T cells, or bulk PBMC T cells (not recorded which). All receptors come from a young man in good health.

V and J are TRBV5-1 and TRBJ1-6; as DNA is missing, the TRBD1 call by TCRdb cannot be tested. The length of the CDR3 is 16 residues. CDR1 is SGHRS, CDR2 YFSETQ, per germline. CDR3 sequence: CASSAGTGRENSPLHF.

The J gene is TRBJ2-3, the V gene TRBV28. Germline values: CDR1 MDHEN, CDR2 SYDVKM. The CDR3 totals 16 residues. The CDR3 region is CASSSLQITSTDTQYF. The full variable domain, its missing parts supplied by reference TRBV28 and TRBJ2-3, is DVKVTQSSRYLVKRTGEKVFLECVQDMDHENMFWYRQDPGLGLRLIYFSYDVKMKEKGDIPEGYSVSREKKERFSLILESASTNQTSMYLCASSSLQITSTDTQYFGPGTRLTVL.

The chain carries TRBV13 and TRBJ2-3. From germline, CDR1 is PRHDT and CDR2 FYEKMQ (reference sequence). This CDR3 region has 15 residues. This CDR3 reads CASSLTVVGTDTQYF.